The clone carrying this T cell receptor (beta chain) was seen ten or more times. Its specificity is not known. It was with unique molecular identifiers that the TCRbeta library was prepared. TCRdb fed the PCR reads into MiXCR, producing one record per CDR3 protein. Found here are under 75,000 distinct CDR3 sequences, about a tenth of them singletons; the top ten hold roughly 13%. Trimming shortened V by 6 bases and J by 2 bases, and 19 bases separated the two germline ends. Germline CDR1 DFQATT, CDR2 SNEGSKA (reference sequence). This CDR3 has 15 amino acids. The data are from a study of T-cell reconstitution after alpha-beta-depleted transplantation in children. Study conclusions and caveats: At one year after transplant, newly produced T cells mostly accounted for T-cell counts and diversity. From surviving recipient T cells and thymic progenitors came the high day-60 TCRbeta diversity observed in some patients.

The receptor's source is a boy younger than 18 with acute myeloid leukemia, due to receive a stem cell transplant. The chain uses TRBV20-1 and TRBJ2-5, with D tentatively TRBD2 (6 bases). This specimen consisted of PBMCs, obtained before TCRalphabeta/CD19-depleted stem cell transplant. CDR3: CSAQGPLGRQETQYF. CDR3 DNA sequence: TGCAGTGCCCAGGGCCCACTAGGGAGGCAAGAGACCCAGTACTTC.